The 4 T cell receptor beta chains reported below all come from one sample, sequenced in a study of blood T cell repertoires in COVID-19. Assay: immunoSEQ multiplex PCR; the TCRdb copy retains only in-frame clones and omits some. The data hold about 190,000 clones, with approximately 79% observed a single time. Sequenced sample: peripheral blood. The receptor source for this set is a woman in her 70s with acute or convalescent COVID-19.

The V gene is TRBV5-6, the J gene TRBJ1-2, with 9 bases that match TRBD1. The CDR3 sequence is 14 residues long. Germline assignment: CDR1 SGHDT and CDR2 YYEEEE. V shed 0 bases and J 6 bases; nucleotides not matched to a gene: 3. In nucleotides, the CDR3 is TGTGCCAGCAGCTTGGGGACAGGGGACGATGGCTACACCTTC. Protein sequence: CASSLGTGDDGYTF.

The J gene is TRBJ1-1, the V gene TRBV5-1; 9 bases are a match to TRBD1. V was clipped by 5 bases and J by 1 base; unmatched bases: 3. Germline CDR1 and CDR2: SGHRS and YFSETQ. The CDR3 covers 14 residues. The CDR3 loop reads CASSTTGGNTEAFF. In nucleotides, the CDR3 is TGCGCCAGCAGTACGACAGGGGGGAACACTGAAGCTTTCTTT.

CDR3 DNA sequence: TGTGCCAGCAGCCGTAACAGGGCTGGAAACACCATATATTTT. This translates into CASSRNRAGNTIYF. The chain employs TRBV7-2 and TRBJ1-3; weak D call: TRBD1 (6 bases). The germline gives CDR1 SGHTA, CDR2 FQGNSA. CDR3 size: 14 residues. Trimming shortened V by 5 bases and J by 2 bases, and 10 bases separated the two germline ends. The whole variable domain, remainder taken from reference TRBV7-2 and TRBJ1-3, is GAGVSQSPSNKVTEKGKDVELRCDPISGHTALYWYRQSLGQGLEFLIYFQGNSAPDKSGLPSDRFSAERTGGSVSTLTIQRTQQEDSAVYLCASSRNRAGNTIYFGEGSWLTVV.

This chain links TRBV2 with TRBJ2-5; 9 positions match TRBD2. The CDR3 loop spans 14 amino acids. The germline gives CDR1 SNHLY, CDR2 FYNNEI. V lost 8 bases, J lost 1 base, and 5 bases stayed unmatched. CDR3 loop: CASRAGGSQETQYF. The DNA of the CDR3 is TGTGCCAGCCGAGCGGGAGGAAGCCAAGAGACCCAGTACTTC.